Below, one T cell receptor beta chain is given with its context. Deep was the level at which the assay was run. This table comes from immunoSEQ multiplex PCR, and its TCRdb copy is limited to in-frame clones, with some not included. This repertoire shows about 1.4 million clones, around 97% found once; its top ten account for approximately 1.2%. This sample was included in a study of shared clonotypes between healthy human individuals. This CDR3 is 16 amino acids long. V lost 2 bases to trimming and J lost 4 bases; unmatched junction nucleotides: 4. Germline CDR1 and CDR2: MNHNY and SVGAGI (reference sequence). There were only Caucasian adults among the donors, and all lived in Nashville, Tennessee.

The chain has TRBV6-6 and TRBJ2-7; 14 bases fit TRBD2. Input material: naive CD4+ T cells sorted from blood. Documented subset: CD45RA+ positively selected. This clonotype was obtained from a man aged 25 to 40 in good health. The DNA of the CDR3 is TGTGCCAGCAGTTACCCGGGACTAGCGGGAGTTTACGAGCAGTACTTC. As protein: CASSYPGLAGVYEQYF.